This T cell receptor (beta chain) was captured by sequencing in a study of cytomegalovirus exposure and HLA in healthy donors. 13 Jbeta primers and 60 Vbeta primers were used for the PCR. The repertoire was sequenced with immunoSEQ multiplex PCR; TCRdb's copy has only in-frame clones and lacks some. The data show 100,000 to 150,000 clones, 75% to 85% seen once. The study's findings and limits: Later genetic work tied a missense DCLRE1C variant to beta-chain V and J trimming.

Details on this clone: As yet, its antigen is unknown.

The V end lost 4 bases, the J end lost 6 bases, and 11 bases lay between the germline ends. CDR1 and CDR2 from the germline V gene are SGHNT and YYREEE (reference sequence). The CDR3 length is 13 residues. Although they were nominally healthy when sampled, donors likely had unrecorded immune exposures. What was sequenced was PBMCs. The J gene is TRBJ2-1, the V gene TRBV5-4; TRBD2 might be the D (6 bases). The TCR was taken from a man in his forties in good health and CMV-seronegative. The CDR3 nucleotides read TGTGCCAGCAGCATAGTCGGGAGCAATGAGCAGTTCTTC. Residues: CASSIVGSNEQFF.